This T cell receptor (beta chain) was obtained from a study of T cell changes during pregnancy in multiple sclerosis. Clones were sequenced by immunoSEQ multiplex PCR, and TCRdb holds only the in-frame ones, with some missing. The sample lists 60,000 to 85,000 clones, approximately 91% occurring once. This CDR3 has 15 amino acids. Germline assignment: CDR1 LNHNV and CDR2 YYDKDF (reference sequence). Deletions cut 0 bases from V and 5 bases from J, with 11 bases between. The sample consisted of peripheral blood, taken in the second trimester of pregnancy. This receptor was identified in a female donor with multiple sclerosis, enrolled in a pregnancy study. The rearrangement links TRBV15 to TRBJ1-5, with D unclear. CDR3 protein: CATSRDRGSYQPQHF. The CDR3 nucleotides read TGTGCCACCAGCAGAGACCGGGGAAGTTATCAGCCCCAGCATTTT. Based on the CDR3 plus reference TRBV15 and TRBJ1-5, the full variable domain is DAMVIQNPRYQVTQFGKPVTLSCSQTLNHNVMYWYQQKSSQAPKLLFHYYDKDFNNEADTPDNFQSRRPNTSFCFLDIRSPGLGDTAMYLCATSRDRGSYQPQHFGDGTRLSIL.